This is a list of T cell receptor beta chains from one sample in a study of shared clonotypes between healthy human individuals. Sequencing used immunoSEQ multiplex PCR; TCRdb keeps in-frame clones, though not all of them. This sample carries around 1,900,000 clones, approximately 92% of them seen once, and the ten largest clones take about 1.7%. Sequenced: naive CD8+ T cells from PBMCs. The receptors here all came from a man aged 18 to 30 in good health. Some clones in this sample may be carry-over from other donors' samples. CDR3s include the opening cysteine and the closing phenylalanine or tryptophan. The D gene is left open where the match is weak. Rows may omit the clone size; those that give it use once, few, many or a size class.

v_call,clone_size,d_call,j_call,cdr3_nt,cdr3_aa
TRBV7-3,.,.,TRBJ2-1,TGTGCCAGCAGCCCAGACCCCCGGGGGACCGTCAATGAGCAGTTCTTC,CASSPDPRGTVNEQFF
TRBV5-1,.,TRBD1,TRBJ2-7,TGCGCCAGCAGCTATTACCGGGACAGGGGCTCCTACGAGCAGTACTTC,CASSYYRDRGSYEQYF
TRBV7-3,.,.,TRBJ2-3,TGTGCCAGCAGCTTACAGGGAGGCAGCACAGATACGCAGTATTTT,CASSLQGGSTDTQYF
TRBV19,.,.,TRBJ1-1,TGTGCCAGTAGTACCCTTCTTGAAGCTTTCTTT,CASSTLLEAFF
TRBV7-9,.,TRBD2,TRBJ2-1,TGTGCCAGCAGCTTTGGACTAGGCAATGAGCAGTTCTTC,CASSFGLGNEQFF
TRBV4-2,.,.,TRBJ2-2,TGTGCCAGCAGCGGGCACCAGGGCCGGGCCGGGGAGCTGTTTTTT,CASSGHQGRAGELFF
TRBV27,.,.,TRBJ1-2,TGTGCCAGCAGGCCATCGAAGGGCTATGGCTACACCTTC,CASRPSKGYGYTF
TRBV4-1,.,.,TRBJ2-7,TGCGCCAGCAGCCGCCTGAGAGGGGGGAGTGAACGCGAGCAGTACTTC,CASSRLRGGSEREQYF
TRBV9,.,TRBD2,TRBJ2-5,TGTGCCAGCAGCGTAGCAGGGAGGGCCCAAGAGACCCAGTACTTC,CASSVAGRAQETQYF
TRBV7-9,.,.,TRBJ2-1,TGTGCCAGCACCTTTAGCTCCTACAATGAGCAGTTCTTC,CASTFSSYNEQFF
TRBV7-9,.,.,TRBJ1-2,TGTGCCAGCAGCTTACCCCTGAACTATGGCTACACCTTC,CASSLPLNYGYTF
TRBV27,.,.,TRBJ2-1,TGTGCCAGCAGCCCAGGAGCGGGCGAGCTCTACAATGAGCAGTTCTTC,CASSPGAGELYNEQFF
TRBV28,.,.,TRBJ2-2,TGTGCCAGCACCCGGACAGTGGGGGGAGGGGAGCTGTTTTTT,CASTRTVGGGELFF
TRBV6-1,.,TRBD1,TRBJ2-1,TGTGCCAGCAGTGAACTGACAGGGGGCAACAATGAGCAGTTCTTC,CASSELTGGNNEQFF
TRBV10-3,.,.,TRBJ1-2,TGTGCCAGCCGATCATATTCAACAGGGTCCGGTGGCTATGGCTACACCTTC,CASRSYSTGSGGYGYTF
TRBV28,few,.,TRBJ1-1,TGTGCCAGCAGTCCGCGCACAGGGATGGACGCTTTCTTT,CASSPRTGMDAFF
TRBV29-1,.,.,TRBJ2-7,TGCAGCGTTGCAGGGGTGACCGCCTCCTACGAGCAGTACTTC,CSVAGVTASYEQYF
TRBV5-6,.,.,TRBJ2-7,TGTGCCAGCAGCTTGGCTGGTACCTACGAGCAGTACTTC,CASSLAGTYEQYF
TRBV9,.,TRBD2,TRBJ2-7,TGTGCCAGCAGCGTTTCGGGACTAGGCTCCTACGAGCAGTACTTC,CASSVSGLGSYEQYF
TRBV28,.,TRBD2,TRBJ2-1,TGTGCCAGCAGTCATAGCACTAGCGGGAGTTTCTATGAGCAGTTCTTC,CASSHSTSGSFYEQFF
TRBV6-6,once,TRBD2,TRBJ2-1,TGTGCCAGCAGTTTAGCGGGAGGGCATGAGCAGTTCTTC,CASSLAGGHEQFF
TRBV27,.,.,TRBJ2-5,TGTGCCAGCAGTCCCGGACAGCCCCAAGAGACCCAGTACTTC,CASSPGQPQETQYF
TRBV19,.,TRBD1,TRBJ2-7,TGTGCCAGTAGGCCGGGACAGACCTACGAGCAGTACTTC,CASRPGQTYEQYF
TRBV27,.,TRBD2,TRBJ2-3,TGTGCCAGCAGTCTCAGGACTAGCGTAGAAAACACAGATACGCAGTATTTT,CASSLRTSVENTDTQYF
TRBV6-1,.,.,TRBJ2-7,TGTGCCAGCAGTGCCTCGGACAGCGGTCCCTACGAGCAGTACTTC,CASSASDSGPYEQYF
TRBV7-9,.,.,TRBJ1-1,TGTGCCAGCAGCCCAAAGGGTGGGGGGCGCATACATACTGAAGCTTTCTTT,CASSPKGGGRIHTEAFF
TRBV5-5,.,.,TRBJ1-1,TGTGCCAGCATCGGGGGTGAGGATGAAGCTTTCTTT,CASIGGEDEAFF
TRBV6-1,.,.,TRBJ1-5,TGTGCCAGCAGTGAGTGGCAGGGAGGCAATCAGCCCCAGCATTTT,CASSEWQGGNQPQHF
TRBV5-1,.,TRBD2,TRBJ2-1,TGCGCCAGCAGCCCTGACGGGAGCGGGAGTTGGTATGAGCAGTTCTTC,CASSPDGSGSWYEQFF
TRBV6-5,.,.,TRBJ2-7,TGTGCCAGCAGTTACGGTCTCGGGGGATACGAGCAGTACTTC,CASSYGLGGYEQYF
TRBV14,.,TRBD1,TRBJ2-6,TGTGCCAGCAGCCAAGAGTTAGGGGGCGAGGGTAACGTCCTGACTTTC,CASSQELGGEGNVLTF
TRBV7-9,.,TRBD2,TRBJ2-7,TGTGCCAGCAGCTTAGCCCCGACCTGGAGCGGGGTGAACTACGAGCAGTACTTC,CASSLAPTWSGVNYEQYF
TRBV4-1,.,.,TRBJ2-7,TGCGCCAGCAGCTTCACGAGCTCCTACGAGCAGTACTTC,CASSFTSSYEQYF
TRBV9,once,TRBD1,TRBJ1-1,TGTGCCAGCAGCGTCGGACAGGGGGGGACTGAAGCTTTCTTT,CASSVGQGGTEAFF
TRBV4-1,.,TRBD1,TRBJ2-5,TGCGCCAGCAGCCAAACAGGGGGAGAGACCCAGTACTTC,CASSQTGGETQYF
TRBV28,.,.,TRBJ1-1,TGTGCCAGCAGTATAACGGTGAACACTGAAGCTTTCTTT,CASSITVNTEAFF
TRBV7-3,.,.,TRBJ2-5,TGTGCCAGCAGCTTAAATTCCAGAGAGACCCAGTACTTC,CASSLNSRETQYF
TRBV28,.,.,TRBJ2-7,TGTGCCAGCAGTTTCGGGATTACCAACTACGAGCAGTACTTC,CASSFGITNYEQYF
TRBV19,.,.,TRBJ1-1,TGTGCCAGTAGTATAGATTGGGGGCAGAACACTGAAGCTTTCTTT,CASSIDWGQNTEAFF
TRBV7-3,once,.,TRBJ2-5,TGTGCCAGCAGCCCTGGGGGCGGTAGACAAGAGACCCAGTACTTC,CASSPGGGRQETQYF
TRBV13,.,.,TRBJ2-7,TGTGCCAGCAGCTTATCTAGAGCGGACGAGCAGTACTTC,CASSLSRADEQYF
TRBV7-9,.,TRBD2,TRBJ2-1,TGTGCCAGCAGCTTTGCTAGCGGGGCCTACAATGAGCAGTTCTTC,CASSFASGAYNEQFF
TRBV28,.,.,TRBJ1-1,TGTGCCAGCAGTTCGCCGACAGAAATGAACACTGAAGCTTTCTTT,CASSSPTEMNTEAFF
TRBV28,.,.,TRBJ1-3,TGTGCCAGCAGAACGGGGGAAAGAAACACCATATATTTT,CASRTGERNTIYF
TRBV27,.,.,TRBJ2-3,TGTGCCAGCACCAAGGAGGGGGGAGTGACAGATACGCAGTATTTT,CASTKEGGVTDTQYF
TRBV6-1,.,.,TRBJ1-1,TGTGCCAGCAGTGCCCAAGGCGTCCTGGGAGCTTTCTTT,CASSAQGVLGAFF